These T cell receptor beta chains were read from a single sample in a study of beta chain features in type 1 diabetes. Profiled with immunoSEQ multiplex PCR; TCRdb holds only in-frame clones, not every one. The sample records about 270,000 clones, roughly an eighth being singletons. Material: naive CD4+ T cells from blood. These receptor sequences come from a young man with type 1 diabetes. Each CDR3 is given without its conserved first and last residue. The size entry is marked missing in some rows and otherwise reads once, few, many or a size class.

size: few; J: TRBJ2-3; V: TRBV9; CDR3: ASSERTGGTDTQY
size: few; J: TRBJ2-1; V: TRBV5-6; CDR3: ASTRGISYNEQF
size: .; J: TRBJ2-5; V: TRBV7-9; CDR3: ASSLPDWKETQY
size: .; J: TRBJ1-1; V: TRBV7-9; CDR3: ASQRYTEAF
size: .; J: TRBJ2-1; V: TRBV9; CDR3: ASGAAGNEQF
size: .; J: TRBJ2-5; V: TRBV5-6; CDR3: ASSFLAAQETQY
size: .; J: TRBJ2-5; V: TRBV29-1; CDR3: SAKRGVVETQY
size: .; J: TRBJ1-1; V: TRBV9; CDR3: ASSLHMNTEAF
size: .; J: TRBJ2-1; V: TRBV4-2; CDR3: ASSRSYNEQF
size: .; J: TRBJ1-5; V: TRBV19; CDR3: ASSIVRGSHYQPQH
size: few; J: .; V: TRBV7-9; CDR3: ASSLADYEQY
size: .; J: TRBJ1-5; V: TRBV4-2; CDR3: ASSRLTGGGNQPQH
size: few; J: TRBJ2-2; V: TRBV6-5; CDR3: ASSARGGGELF
size: .; J: TRBJ2-1; V: TRBV5-4; CDR3: ASSSLGTSGGSDEQF
size: .; J: TRBJ2-7; V: TRBV6-5; CDR3: ASGGAGVFYEQY
size: .; J: TRBJ2-3; V: TRBV7-3; CDR3: ASSLGTSRSTDTQY
size: few; J: TRBJ2-1; V: TRBV7-2; CDR3: ASSKGLAEYNEQF
size: few; J: TRBJ1-1; V: TRBV11-2; CDR3: ASSLGQGLGAF
size: few; J: TRBJ1-3; V: TRBV7-9; CDR3: ASSTGGSGNTIY
size: few; J: TRBJ1-1; V: TRBV5-6; CDR3: ASSLLGQNEAF
size: .; J: TRBJ1-5; V: TRBV30; CDR3: AWTDSPNQPQH
size: .; J: TRBJ2-3; V: TRBV7-9; CDR3: ASSPEREGSTDTQY
size: few; J: TRBJ2-7; V: TRBV6-5; CDR3: ATLSAYEQY
size: .; J: TRBJ2-7; V: TRBV5-1; CDR3: ASSFGQDQY
size: few; J: TRBJ1-5; V: TRBV30; CDR3: AWSGTSSNQPQH
size: .; J: TRBJ1-5; V: TRBV30; CDR3: AWSVGGGGNQPQH
size: .; J: TRBJ1-1; V: TRBV10-2; CDR3: ASSLRANTEAF
size: .; J: TRBJ1-2; V: TRBV18; CDR3: ASSPLTGTGGYT
size: few; J: TRBJ2-7; V: TRBV4-2; CDR3: ASSQEVQLAGAKHEQY
size: .; J: TRBJ2-1; V: TRBV18; CDR3: ASSPGTHDEQF
size: .; J: TRBJ2-7; V: TRBV27; CDR3: ASSPETGSSYEQY
size: .; J: TRBJ2-7; V: TRBV2; CDR3: ASSWTGGYEQY
size: few; J: TRBJ1-5; V: TRBV19; CDR3: ASSIQQGTMPQH
size: .; J: TRBJ2-7; V: TRBV6-5; CDR3: ASSRSTGAYEQY
size: few; J: TRBJ1-5; V: TRBV19; CDR3: ASSIYGYSNQPQH
size: few; J: TRBJ1-2; V: TRBV5-6; CDR3: ASSGGRHGYT
size: few; J: TRBJ2-2; V: TRBV11-1; CDR3: ASSLGVAANTGELF
size: .; J: TRBJ2-7; V: TRBV7-9; CDR3: ASSLAGDLSYEQY
size: few; J: TRBJ1-1; V: TRBV7-2; CDR3: ASSGRRVNTEAF
size: .; J: TRBJ1-2; V: TRBV18; CDR3: ASSPSGTVYGYT
size: .; J: TRBJ1-5; V: TRBV30; CDR3: AWSTSGGGPQH
size: few; J: TRBJ1-3; V: TRBV27; CDR3: ASSLDGLSGNTIY
size: few; J: TRBJ2-7; V: TRBV28; CDR3: ASRQGPLEQY
size: .; J: TRBJ1-2; V: TRBV28; CDR3: ASSLPGQHLYGYT
size: few; J: TRBJ2-3; V: TRBV6-6; CDR3: ASRGGRSTDTQY
size: few; J: TRBJ2-3; V: TRBV6-5; CDR3: ASRATHGDTQY